This T cell receptor (beta chain) was captured in a study of early T cells in non-severe SARS-CoV-2 infection. Across the whole study: From unsorted whole blood, bulk RNA was sequenced, and the chains remained unpaired.

Comments on this clonotype: The antigen remains undetermined.

Study-level results: CD4 and private specificities were missed by VDJdb matching, which favored anti-spike CD8 responses.

CDR1 and CDR2 from the germline V gene are SQVTM and ANQGSEA. V lost 0 bases and J lost 5, with 13 bases in between. CDR3 length equals 14 residues. Individual cDNA molecules each received unique molecular identifiers attached to them. TCRdb used MiXCR to reprocess the 5' RACE reads, holding one entry per CDR3 protein. Seen here are tens of thousands of distinct CDR3 sequences, roughly 12% observed once, and the top ten hold approximately 4.7%. The V call is TRBV29-1, the J call TRBJ2-5, with TRBD2 as a possible D gene (6 bases). This specimen consisted of whole blood, obtained at baseline. The receptor comes from an adult who was a healthcare worker with PCR-confirmed SARS-CoV-2 infection or an uninfected control (not recorded which). CDR3 bases: TGCAGCGTTGAAGACGCCCGACGGGGGGAGACCCAGTACTTC. Translated: CSVEDARRGETQYF.